A single sample is the source of the 29 T cell receptor beta chains below, sequenced in a study of CD8+CD57+ T cells in acquired aplastic anemia. All sequencing subjects had displayed CD8+CD57+ cell expansion on flow cytometry. Genomic DNA, serving as template, underwent TCR beta VDJ and CDR3 profiling. MiXCR, applied by TCRdb to the reads, yields one record per CDR3 protein. The repertoire holds 450,000 to 550,000 distinct CDR3 sequences, around 30% seen once, with 0.8% to 0.85% in the top ten. Specimen: sorted CD4+, CD8+, or CD8+CD57+ T cells (not recorded which) from PBMCs. These receptors all stem from a human donor with aplastic anemia.

This clonotype has only a few counts. The V gene is TRBV2, the J gene TRBJ2-5; no clear D. In germline, CDR1 is SNHLY, CDR2 FYNNEI. The CDR3 is 18 residues long. Trimming took off 1 base at V and 3 bases at J, with 21 bases between the two ends. The CDR3, as DNA: TGTGCCAGCAGTGAAGGGCAGTCGAGATGGGGTGTCAAAGAGACCCAGTACTTC. Amino acid sequence: CASSEGQSRWGVKETQYF.

In this sample, this clonotype turned up a few times. This sequence joins TRBV7-2 and TRBJ2-2; D is perhaps TRBD1 (5 bases). The germline V and J ends were trimmed by 3 bases and 6 bases, with 11 bases remaining between them. The germline V gene encodes CDR1 SGHTA and CDR2 FQGNSA. The CDR3 length is 14 residues. The CDR3 is CASSFRQTAGELFF. The DNA for the CDR3 is TGTGCCAGCAGCTTTAGACAGACCGCCGGGGAGCTGTTTTTT.

Concerning this clonotype: This could be a read error, since a much larger clone is one nucleotide away. This sequence joins TRBV6-1 and TRBJ1-2; tentative D call: TRBD1 (5 bases). CDR3 size: 14 residues. CDR1 MNHNS and CDR2 SASEGT come from the germline V gene. The CDR3 here is CPSREDTKNYGYTF. The CDR3 region has the DNA TGTCCCAGCAGGGAAGACACGAAGAACTATGGCTACACCTTC.

The chain uses TRBV25-1 and TRBJ1-2, with TRBD1 matching over 7 bases. CDR1 and CDR2 from the germline V gene are MGHDK and SYGVNS. The CDR3 consists of 13 residues. V lost 3 bases to trimming and J lost 9 bases; unmatched junction nucleotides: 7. CDR3: CASSEWDSPRYTF. The CDR3 DNA reads TGTGCCAGCAGTGAGTGGGACAGCCCACGCTACACCTTC.

The chain couples TRBV15 to TRBJ2-1, with 7 bases aligning to TRBD1. The CDR3 spans 14 residues. V lost 1 base, J lost 7 bases, and 4 bases stayed unmatched. CDR1 and CDR2 (germline): LNHNV, YYDKDF (reference sequence). The CDR3 DNA reads as TGTGCCACCAGCAGAGGGGACAGTCCGAATGAGCAGTTCTTC. Its translation is CATSRGDSPNEQFF.

A few counts support this clonotype. The rearrangement joins TRBV7-3 to TRBJ2-7, with a possible D match to TRBD1 (6 bases). The ends were cut back, 5 bases at V and 5 bases at J, with 13 bases in the middle. Germline loops: CDR1 SGHTA, CDR2 FQGTGA. This CDR3 has 13 residues. The CDR3 reads CASSRQVENEQYF. CDR3 bases: TGTGCCAGCAGCCGACAGGTAGAGAACGAGCAGTACTTC.

The chain recombines TRBV15 with TRBJ2-7; 7 positions agree with TRBD2. The germline gives CDR1 LNHNV, CDR2 YYDKDF (reference sequence). The CDR3 consists of 14 residues. The trim removed 7 bases at V and 1 base at J, leaving 7 bases unmatched. The CDR3 DNA is TGTGCCACCAAGCTAGCGGTATTATCCTACGAGCAGTACTTC. It encodes CATKLAVLSYEQYF.

The V gene is TRBV25-1, the J gene TRBJ1-6, with TRBD1 matching over 7 bases. Per the germline V gene, CDR1 is MGHDK and CDR2 is SYGVNS. The J segment lost 4 bases and the V segment lost 6 bases, leaving 3 bases of the junction unmatched. The CDR3 has 14 residues. The CDR3 loop is CASRQTGYNSPLHF. The CDR3 nucleotides read TGTGCCAGCAGGCAGACAGGGTATAATTCACCCCTCCACTTT.

The J gene is TRBJ1-1, the V gene TRBV2; 8 positions match TRBD1. J was trimmed by 3 bases and V by 6 bases; bases with no gene match: 6. Germline CDR1 and CDR2: SNHLY and FYNNEI. The length of the CDR3 is 14 residues. The DNA for the CDR3 is TGTGCCAGCAGCCCCCAGGACAGGGACACTGAAGCTTTCTTT. Protein product: CASSPQDRDTEAFF.

The chain has TRBV19 and TRBJ2-3, with 12 positions matching TRBD2. Germline V gene sequence: CDR1 LNHDA, CDR2 SQIVND (reference sequence). The CDR3 length is 16 residues. J gave up 4 bases and V 5 bases, and 7 bases lay outside the gene matches. The CDR3 protein is CASSDRPSGGADTQYF. In DNA form, the CDR3 reads TGTGCCAGTAGTGACAGACCTAGCGGGGGGGCAGATACGCAGTATTTT.

The table lists this clonotype with many counts. The chain uses TRBV7-8 and TRBJ1-2; D not certain. CDR1 and CDR2 from the germline V gene are SGHVS and FQNEAQ. Between the trimmed V and J ends, which lost 1 base and 0 bases, there was a span of 6 bases. The CDR3 has 14 residues. CDR3 bases: TGTGCCAGCAGCTTAGACGCCACTAACTATGGCTACACCTTC. Encoded protein: CASSLDATNYGYTF.

This clonotype was picked up many times. The rearrangement links TRBV12-3 or TRBV12-4 to TRBJ1-2; D gene uncertain. The CDR3 loop spans 13 amino acids. Deletions cut 0 bases from V and 8 bases from J, with 10 bases between. CDR3 sequence reads: CASSLAAGGGYTF. DNA of the CDR3: TGTGCCAGCAGTTTAGCGGCTGGAGGCGGCTACACCTTC.

This clonotype was detected ten times or more. J is TRBJ2-1 and V is TRBV6-1, with 10 bases aligning to TRBD2. J gave up 7 bases and V 9 bases, and 9 bases lay outside the gene matches. Germline V gives CDR1 MNHNS, CDR2 SASEGT. There are 14 residues in the CDR3. The chain's CDR3 is CASTWTSGPNEQFF. In DNA, the CDR3 is TGTGCCAGTACCTGGACTAGCGGACCAAATGAGCAGTTCTTC.

There are many counts of this clonotype. The V gene is TRBV6-5, the J gene TRBJ2-7, with D uncertain. Trimming shortened V by 6 bases and J by 0 bases, and 12 bases separated the two germline ends. CDR1 MNHEY and CDR2 SVGAGI come from the germline V gene. CDR3 length: 14 residues. The CDR3 protein is CASSSSTPSYEQYF. CDR3 coding DNA: TGTGCCAGCAGCTCGTCAACCCCCTCCTACGAGCAGTACTTC.

With regard to this clonotype: This CDR3 fails to terminate in the conserved phenylalanine or tryptophan, so it likely reflects a read error. The DNA is omitted, as the CDR3 cannot be located on it reliably, and the CDR3 follows TCRdb's listing. This sequence joins TRBV7-9 and TRBJ1-4. Germline values: CDR1 SEHNR, CDR2 FQNEAQ (reference sequence). With termini counted, the CDR3 has 8 amino acids. The CDR3 here is CASTSAGV.

There are many counts of this clonotype. The chain is built from TRBV20-1 and TRBJ1-1; D is undetermined. The CDR3 is 12 residues long. In germline, CDR1 is DFQATT, CDR2 SNEGSKA (reference sequence). V was shortened by 3 bases and J by 7 bases, with 12 bases between the two germline ends. CDR3 sequence reads: CSASEGASEAFF. The CDR3 DNA is TGCAGTGCTAGCGAAGGAGCCAGTGAAGCTTTCTTT.

In this sample, this clonotype turned up once. V gene TRBV9 combines with J gene TRBJ2-1; 8 nucleotides line up with TRBD1. V gave up 4 bases and J gave up 4 bases; unmatched junction bases: 4. The length of the CDR3 is 14 residues. Germline values: CDR1 SGDLS, CDR2 YYNGEE. CDR3 nucleotides: TGTGCCAGCAGCCATCGACAGGGGTACAATGAGCAGTTCTTC. Translating it yields CASSHRQGYNEQFF. Full variable domain (remainder filled in from reference TRBV9 and TRBJ2-1): DSGVTQTPKHLITATGQRVTLRCSPRSGDLSVYWYQQSLDQGLQFLIQYYNGEERAKGNILERFSAQQFPDLHSELNLSSLELGDSALYFCASSHRQGYNEQFFGPGTRLTVL.

About this clonotype: The CDR3 ends on some other residue instead of the conserved phenylalanine or tryptophan, so this is likely a read error. This chain uses TRBV10-3 with TRBJ1-1; no clear D. The V gene's germline CDR1 is ENHRY and CDR2 SYGVKD. The CDR3 consists of 13 residues. In DNA, the CDR3 is TGTGCCATCTCCGCCCAGACGAACGCTGAAGCTTTCTCT. It translates to CAISAQTNAEAFS.

Of note for this clonotype: With a much larger clone just one base away, this may be a read error. The chain joins TRBV6-1 to TRBJ2-1; D is unclear. Germline V gene lookup returns CDR1 MNHNS and CDR2 SASEGT. V was clipped by 6 bases and J by 9 bases, with 15 bases between them. The CDR3 loop spans 13 amino acids. CDR3 protein: CASRLSFGSEQFF. CDR3 sequence (DNA): TGTGCCAGCAGGCTATCGTTCGGGTCTGAGCAGTTCTTC.

This clonotype appeared many times. The V gene is TRBV19, the J gene TRBJ1-3; D call uncertain. The CDR3 loop spans 14 amino acids. Germline values: CDR1 LNHDA, CDR2 SQIVND (reference sequence). V lost 4 bases and J 0 bases, leaving 7 bases between the germline ends. The DNA for the CDR3 is TGTGCCAGTAGTAATCCGTTCTCTGGAAACACCATATATTTT. The encoded protein is CASSNPFSGNTIYF.

Concerning this clonotype: Compared with germline, one end of the junction differs, possibly owing to a read error. This chain joins TRBV7-2 and TRBJ2-7; D is possibly TRBD1 or TRBD2 (5 bases each). The CDR3 covers 14 residues. Germline CDR1 reads SGHTA; CDR2 reads FQGNSA. CDR3 bases: TGTGCCCGCAGCCTCGGGACGGGGCCCTACGAGCAGTACTTC. This codes for CARSLGTGPYEQYF.

The gene calls are TRBV24-1 and TRBJ1-6; 7 positions agree with TRBD1. The CDR3 is 16 residues long. Germline CDR1 reads KGHDR; CDR2 reads SFDVKD. Losses at the gene ends were 7 bases for V and 5 bases for J; bases not matched to a gene: 10. CDR3 sequence reads: CATSSMTGTDNSPLHF. In DNA, the CDR3 is TGTGCCACCAGCAGCATGACCGGGACAGATAATTCACCCCTCCACTTT.

This clonotype was counted a few times. The chain recombines TRBV2 with TRBJ2-5; 14 bases agree with TRBD2. Germline CDR1 reads SNHLY; CDR2 reads FYNNEI. This CDR3 comprises 17 residues. V was clipped by 5 bases and J by 1 base; unmatched bases: 6. DNA for the CDR3: TGTGCCAGCAGTCAGTACGGACTAGCGGGAGGCCAAGAGACCCAGTACTTC. Protein product: CASSQYGLAGGQETQYF.

This clonotype was counted between two and nine times. The V call is TRBV5-1, the J call TRBJ1-4, with D possibly matching TRBD1 (6 bases). V shed 4 bases and J shed 4 bases, with 11 bases lying between them. The CDR3 extends over 14 amino acids. Per germline, CDR1 SGHRS and CDR2 YFSETQ. The CDR3 region is CASSLTGFNEKLFF. The CDR3 DNA reads as TGCGCCAGCAGCCTCACAGGGTTTAATGAAAAACTGTTTTTT.

This chain uses TRBV7-9 with TRBJ1-5; no clear D. The V gene lost 2 bases and the J gene lost 7 bases, with 9 bases spanning the gap. The CDR3 loop spans 13 amino acids. The germline V gene has CDR1 SEHNR and CDR2 FQNEAQ (reference sequence). In nucleotides, the CDR3 is TGTGCCAGCAGCTTAATGGTGGAGCAGCCCCAGCATTTT. It translates to CASSLMVEQPQHF. The full variable domain, in which reference TRBV7-9 and TRBJ1-5 provide the parts outside the CDR3, is DTGVSQNPRHKITKRGQNVTFRCDPISEHNRLYWYRQTLGQGPEFLTYFQNEAQLEKSRLLSDRFSAERPKGSFSTLEIQRTEQGDSAMYLCASSLMVEQPQHFGDGTRLSIL.

This clonotype was seen only a few times. The chain is built from TRBV12-3 or TRBV12-4 and TRBJ2-1; maybe TRBD1 (5 bases). The CDR3 runs to 13 residues. Trimming removed 5 bases from V and 5 bases from J, with 10 bases in between. CDR3 amino acids: CASSVQDNNEQFF. Here the CDR3 DNA reads TGTGCCAGCAGTGTACAGGATAACAATGAGCAGTTCTTC.

J is TRBJ1-1 and V is TRBV19; 7 bases are shared with TRBD1. This CDR3 has 13 amino acids. From germline, CDR1 is LNHDA and CDR2 SQIVND (reference sequence). Germline trimming cut 3 bases from V and 11 bases from J; bases unmatched to any gene: 9. This CDR3 is CASSMRTGDFAFF. CDR3 in DNA: TGTGCCAGTAGTATGAGGACAGGTGATTTCGCTTTCTTT.

The chain uses TRBV7-9 and TRBJ2-5; 7 nucleotides line up with TRBD1. CDR3 length: 15 amino acids. The trim removed 8 bases at V and 4 bases at J, leaving 13 bases unmatched. Germline-derived CDR1 and CDR2 are SEHNR and FQNEAQ (reference sequence). CDR3 sequence (DNA): TGTGCCAGCTTGGCCGCAGGGGGTGGCGGAGAGACCCAGTACTTC. This codes for CASLAAGGGGETQYF.

This clonotype has at least ten counts. DNA for the CDR3: TGTGCCAGCAGCACACTACAGGGGTCTAATTCACCCCTCCACTTT. Residues: CASSTLQGSNSPLHF. The chain recombines TRBV12-3 or TRBV12-4 with TRBJ1-6; 7 bases agree with TRBD1. The V gene end was trimmed by 6 bases and the J gene end by 6 bases; junction bases not matched to a gene: 8. The CDR3 runs to 15 residues.